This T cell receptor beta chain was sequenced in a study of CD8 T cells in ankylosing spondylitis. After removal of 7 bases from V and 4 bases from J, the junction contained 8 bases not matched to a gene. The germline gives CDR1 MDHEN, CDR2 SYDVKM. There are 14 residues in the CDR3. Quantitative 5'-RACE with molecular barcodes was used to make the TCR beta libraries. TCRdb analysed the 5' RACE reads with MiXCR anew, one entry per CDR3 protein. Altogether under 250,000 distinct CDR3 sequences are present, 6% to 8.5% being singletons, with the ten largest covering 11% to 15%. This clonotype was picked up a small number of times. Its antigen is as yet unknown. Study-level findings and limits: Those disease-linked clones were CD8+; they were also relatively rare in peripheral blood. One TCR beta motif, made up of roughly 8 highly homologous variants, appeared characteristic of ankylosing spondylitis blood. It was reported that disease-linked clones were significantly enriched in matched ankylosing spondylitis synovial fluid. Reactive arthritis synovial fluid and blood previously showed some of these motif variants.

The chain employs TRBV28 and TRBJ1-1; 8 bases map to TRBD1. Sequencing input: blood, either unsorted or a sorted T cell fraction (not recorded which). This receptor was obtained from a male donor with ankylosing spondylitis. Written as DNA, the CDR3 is TGTGCCAGCATTGGGACAGGTTCGCTCACTGAAGCTTTCTTT. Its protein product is CASIGTGSLTEAFF.